Below, one T cell receptor beta chain is given with its context. The antigen remains undetermined. This sample was taken from a study of cytomegalovirus exposure and HLA in healthy donors. The CDR3 contains 14 residues. The germline V gene has CDR1 SNHLY and CDR2 FYNNEI. J was trimmed by 6 bases and V by 6 bases; bases with no gene match: 8. At sampling all donors were nominally healthy, likely with unrecorded immune exposures. The study ran its PCR with 60 Vbeta and 13 Jbeta primers. Clones were read by immunoSEQ multiplex PCR, and TCRdb kept only the in-frame ones, dropping some. The table lists under 150,000 clones, roughly four fifths of them singletons. Broader study findings: In a later analysis, an Asian-associated ancestry cluster reportedly showed fewer N-insertions than the approximately 660-donor mean. The authors later linked a missense DCLRE1C variant to TCR beta V- and J-gene trimming. In a later analysis, several top co-occurrence clusters appeared linked to parvovirus B19, influenza, CMV and Epstein-Barr virus.

The chain couples TRBV2 to TRBJ2-7, with 10 bases lining up with TRBD1. Sequencing used PBMCs. This clonotype was sampled from a male donor in good health and CMV-seronegative. The CDR3 coding sequence is TGTGCCAGCAGATCGACAGGGGGCACCCCCGAGCAGTACTTC. It specifies CASRSTGGTPEQYF.